This is a list of T cell receptor beta chains from one sample in a study of T cell repertoires in aging, cancer and after chemotherapy. MiXCR, applied by TCRdb to the multiplex PCR reads, yields one record per CDR3 protein. Altogether about 4,100 distinct CDR3 sequences are present, roughly 25% being singletons, with the ten largest covering more than 14%. Input material: blood. The origin of the receptors is a human donor with a solid tumor. CDR3s include the opening cysteine and the closing phenylalanine or tryptophan. D genes are given only for firm matches. Rows give clone size only sometimes, using once, few, many, or a class for an expanded clone.

j_call d_call v_call clone_size cdr3_aa cdr3_nt
TRBJ2-2 . TRBV11-2 . CASSSGPLSGELFF TGTGCCAGCAGCTCGGGGCCTCTCTCCGGGGAGCTGTTTTTT
TRBJ1-2 . TRBV12-5 . CASGFQGNYGYTF TGTGCTAGTGGTTTTCAGGGGAACTATGGCTACACCTTC
TRBJ1-5 TRBD1 TRBV12-3/TRBV12-4 medium-sized CASSQQGSQPQHF TGTGCCAGCAGTCAACAGGGGTCACAGCCCCAGCATTTT
TRBJ2-5 TRBD2 TRBV5-4 few CASSLKAGGQETQYF TGTGCCAGCAGCTTGAAGGCGGGAGGGCAAGAGACCCAGTACTTC
TRBJ2-6 TRBD1 TRBV19 medium-sized CASSIALWDRGGFGANVLTF TGTGCCAGTAGTATAGCTTTATGGGACAGGGGCGGCTTTGGGGCCAACGTCCTGACTTTC
TRBJ1-1 TRBD1 TRBV10-1 . CASRIDRGDTEAFF TGCGCCAGCAGGATAGACAGGGGGGACACTGAAGCTTTCTTT
TRBJ2-2 . TRBV6-4 medium-sized CASSEGPTNTGELFF TGTGCCAGCAGTGAGGGACCGACGAACACCGGGGAGCTGTTTTTT
TRBJ2-3 TRBD1 TRBV19 medium-sized CASSIPGQGSADTQYF TGTGCCAGTAGTATCCCAGGACAGGGGTCGGCAGATACGCAGTATTTT
TRBJ1-2 . TRBV27 medium-sized CASSLLQGYGYTF TGTGCCAGCAGTTTACTACAGGGCTATGGCTACACCTTC
TRBJ1-1 TRBD1 TRBV20-1 once CSAHRGGTEAFF TGCAGTGCTCACAGGGGGGGCACTGAAGCTTTCTTT
TRBJ1-2 . TRBV7-9 few CASSLSSTGRGYTF TGTGCCAGCAGCTTATCTTCGACAGGCCGGGGCTACACCTTC
TRBJ1-1 . TRBV6-1 few CASSEPYGLQQGAMNTEAFF TGTGCCAGCAGTGAACCCTACGGTCTCCAACAAGGGGCCATGAACACTGAAGCTTTCTTT
TRBJ2-7 TRBD1 TRBV14 . CASSHKFPGQGDYEQYF TGTGCCAGCAGCCACAAATTCCCGGGACAGGGGGACTACGAGCAGTACTTC
TRBJ1-1 . TRBV19 medium-sized CASSTTVNTEAFF TGTGCCAGTAGTACGACCGTGAACACTGAAGCTTTCTTT
TRBJ2-5 . TRBV6-2/TRBV6-3 . CASSSTGTGGQETQYF TGTGCCAGCAGTAGTACAGGGACCGGGGGGCAAGAGACCCAGTACTTC
TRBJ1-1 . TRBV12-3/TRBV12-4 few CASRTDGEAFF TGTGCCAGCAGAACGGACGGAGAAGCTTTCTTT
TRBJ2-3 TRBD2 TRBV6-5 medium-sized CASSSLAGRGTDTQYF TGTGCCAGCAGTTCTCTAGCGGGAAGGGGGACAGATACGCAGTATTTT
TRBJ2-1 . TRBV15 medium-sized CATSRDWGTYNEQFF TGTGCCACCAGCAGAGACTGGGGGACCTACAATGAGCAGTTCTTC
TRBJ2-7 TRBD2 TRBV10-3 . CAIRDSGTSFPSEQYF TGTGCCATCAGGGATTCCGGGACTAGCTTCCCGAGCGAGCAGTACTTC
TRBJ2-5 TRBD2 TRBV4-2 . CASSPRTSRETQYF TGTGCCAGCAGCCCCCGGACTAGTAGGGAGACCCAGTACTTC
TRBJ1-1 . TRBV18 medium-sized CASSPTPAGVNTEAFF TGTGCCAGCTCACCCACCCCCGCAGGAGTGAACACTGAAGCTTTCTTT
TRBJ2-1 . TRBV30 medium-sized CAWSGLARHNEQFF TGTGCCTGGAGTGGGCTAGCGCGACACAATGAGCAGTTCTTC
TRBJ2-5 TRBD1 TRBV7-9 . CASSLYRDSQETQYF TGTGCCAGCAGCTTATACCGGGACAGCCAAGAGACCCAGTACTTC
TRBJ2-6 . TRBV27 medium-sized CASSLQTFAGANVLTF TGTGCCAGCAGTTTACAGACATTTGCAGGGGCCAACGTCCTGACTTTC
TRBJ2-1 TRBD2 TRBV18 medium-sized CASSPTAGLYNEQFF TGTGCCAGCTCACCAACAGCGGGGCTTTACAATGAGCAGTTCTTC
TRBJ1-4 . TRBV6-6 medium-sized CASSSGPEKLFF TGTGCCAGCAGCTCGGGACCCGAAAAACTGTTTTTT
TRBJ2-2 TRBD1 TRBV6-5 medium-sized CASSRTGANTGELFF TGTGCCAGCAGTAGGACAGGGGCCAACACCGGGGAGCTGTTTTTT
TRBJ2-7 . TRBV27 medium-sized CASSSRTFHREQYF TGTGCCAGCAGTTCCCGGACATTCCACCGCGAGCAGTACTTC
TRBJ2-2 TRBD2 TRBV4-1 few CASSRLAGVGTGELFF TGCGCCAGCAGCCGACTAGCGGGAGTGGGCACCGGGGAGCTGTTTTTT
TRBJ2-5 TRBD1 TRBV5-1 few CASIDPGGPGETQYF TGCGCCAGCATCGACCCAGGGGGCCCAGGAGAGACCCAGTACTTC
TRBJ1-2 . TRBV6-1 . CASSLKGPPGGYTF TGTGCCAGCAGCTTGAAGGGGCCGCCGGGTGGCTACACCTTC
TRBJ2-5 . TRBV7-2 few CASSSLVLQETQYF TGTGCCAGCAGCTCCCTAGTACTTCAAGAGACCCAGTACTTC
TRBJ2-7 TRBD2 TRBV5-1 . CASSLRREPGEQYF TGCGCCAGCAGCTTACGGCGGGAGCCCGGCGAGCAGTACTTC
TRBJ2-3 TRBD1 TRBV10-3 medium-sized CAISALGQTSTDTQYF TGTGCCATCAGTGCTTTGGGACAGACTAGCACAGATACGCAGTATTTT
TRBJ1-5 . TRBV4-1 . CASSQDIVKDQPQHF TGCGCCAGCAGCCAGGACATCGTTAAGGACCAGCCCCAGCATTTT
TRBJ2-1 TRBD2 TRBV19 medium-sized CASNLMASGAYNEQFF TGTGCCAGTAATCTTATGGCTAGCGGGGCCTACAATGAGCAGTTCTTC
TRBJ2-5 . TRBV6-2/TRBV6-3 . CASTGGGGKTQYF TGTGCCAGCACTGGCGGTGGCGGGAAGACCCAGTACTTC
TRBJ1-5 . TRBV7-6 . CASSQAGWEQPQHF TGTGCCAGCAGCCAGGCTGGGTGGGAGCAGCCCCAGCATTTT
TRBJ1-4 . TRBV20-1 . CSATGTTNEKLFF TGCAGTGCGACCGGGACAACTAATGAAAAACTGTTTTTT
TRBJ2-2 . TRBV9 few CASSVGRQNTGELFF TGTGCCAGCAGCGTGGGACGGCAGAACACCGGGGAGCTGTTTTTT
TRBJ1-4 . TRBV7-9 . CASAGGGANEKLFF TGTGCCAGCGCCGGCGGGGGAGCTAATGAAAAACTGTTTTTT
TRBJ2-5 TRBD1 TRBV20-1 few CSAPDRRSLEETQYF TGCAGTGCTCCGGACAGGCGTTCCTTGGAGGAGACCCAGTACTTC
TRBJ2-1 . TRBV5-8 few CASSFRAAGVGNEQFF TGTGCCAGCAGCTTTCGGGCGGCAGGGGTCGGCAATGAGCAGTTCTTC
TRBJ1-6 . TRBV5-1 . CASSFTGTAFGSPLHF TGCGCCAGCAGCTTTACAGGGACGGCGTTTGGGTCACCCCTCCACTTT
TRBJ2-7 TRBD2 TRBV27 few CASSLPGTSWEQYF TGTGCCAGCAGTTTACCCGGGACTAGCTGGGAGCAGTACTTC
TRBJ2-5 . TRBV5-4 . CASSLSRTQETQYF TGTGCCAGCAGCTTGTCGAGGACACAAGAGACCCAGTACTTC
TRBJ2-1 TRBD2 TRBV30 medium-sized CAWSVRTSGYNEQFF TGTGCCTGGAGTGTCAGGACTAGCGGCTACAATGAGCAGTTCTTC
TRBJ1-1 TRBD1 TRBV24-1 . CATGQGSGTEAFF TGTGCCACCGGACAGGGGTCGGGCACTGAAGCTTTCTTT
TRBJ2-5 . TRBV4-2 few CASSQDRARGETQYF TGTGCCAGCAGCCAAGATCGGGCCAGGGGAGAGACCCAGTACTTC
TRBJ2-1 TRBD2 TRBV19 . CASSTTSGSRGYYNEQFF TGTGCCAGTAGTACCACTAGCGGGAGCCGGGGTTATTACAATGAGCAGTTCTTC
TRBJ1-5 . TRBV6-6 few CASSVTPPAQHF TGTGCCAGCAGTGTGACTCCTCCAGCCCAGCATTTT
TRBJ1-5 . TRBV6-6 . CASSAEGRESQPQHF TGTGCCAGCAGTGCTGAGGGGAGGGAGAGTCAGCCCCAGCATTTT
TRBJ2-7 . TRBV7-9 few CASSLAGVTYEQYF TGTGCCAGCAGCTTAGCGGGAGTAACGTACGAGCAGTACTTC
TRBJ2-2 TRBD2 TRBV6-5 . CASSRTSGELFF TGTGCCAGCAGTCGGACTAGCGGGGAGCTGTTTTTT